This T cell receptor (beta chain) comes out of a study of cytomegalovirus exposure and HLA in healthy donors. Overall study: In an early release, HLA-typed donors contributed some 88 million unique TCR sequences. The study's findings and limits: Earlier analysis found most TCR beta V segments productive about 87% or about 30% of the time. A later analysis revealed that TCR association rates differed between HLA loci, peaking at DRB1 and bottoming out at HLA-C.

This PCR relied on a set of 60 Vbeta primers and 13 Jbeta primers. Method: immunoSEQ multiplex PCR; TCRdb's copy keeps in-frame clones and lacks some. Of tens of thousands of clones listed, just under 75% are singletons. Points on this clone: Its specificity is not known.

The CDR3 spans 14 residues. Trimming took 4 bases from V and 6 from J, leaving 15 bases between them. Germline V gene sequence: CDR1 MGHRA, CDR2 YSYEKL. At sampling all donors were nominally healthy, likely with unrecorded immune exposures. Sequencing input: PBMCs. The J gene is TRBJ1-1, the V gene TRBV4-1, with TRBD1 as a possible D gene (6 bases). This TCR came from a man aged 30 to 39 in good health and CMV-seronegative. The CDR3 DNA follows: TGCGCCAGCAGCCCCGGGACAAGAGGGCCTGAAGCTTTCTTT. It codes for CASSPGTRGPEAFF.